This T cell receptor beta chain was sequenced for a study of cytomegalovirus exposure and HLA in healthy donors. Per the germline V gene, CDR1 is MRHNA and CDR2 is SNTAGT. V shed 0 bases, J shed 0 bases, and the junction held 0 bases outside the gene matches. This CDR3 region has 17 residues. PCR primers comprised 60 Vbeta and 13 Jbeta primers. Assay used: immunoSEQ multiplex PCR; TCRdb lists only in-frame clones, some missing. Of 150,000 or so clones listed, roughly 80% were seen once; the top ten hold around 2.4%. The receptor comes from a female donor in good health and CMV-seronegative. V is TRBV6-4 and J is TRBJ2-1, with 12 bases identical to TRBD2. The material sequenced was PBMCs. The CDR3 region is CASSDSTSGSSYNEQFF. The CDR3, as DNA: TGTGCCAGCAGTGACTCGACTAGCGGGAGCTCCTACAATGAGCAGTTCTTC.